The 28 T cell receptor beta chains below were found in one sample sequenced in a study of T cells after yellow fever vaccination. Via MiXCR, TCRdb re-called the 5' RACE reads, giving one row per CDR3 protein. This sample carries about 53,000 distinct CDR3 sequences, 5% to 6.5% of them seen once, and the ten largest clones take 25% to 40%. This specimen was PBMCs, either bulk or a sorted T-cell subset (CD4+, CD8+, memory, or dextramer-sorted; not recorded which), taken on the day of the yellow fever booster vaccination. Receptors were obtained from a young man who received the YFV17D yellow fever vaccine.

The chain joins TRBV6-5 to TRBJ1-6; possibly TRBD1 for D (5 bases). The CDR3 length is 17 residues. Per germline, CDR1 MNHEY and CDR2 SVGAGI. Deletions cut 0 bases from V and 7 bases from J, with 16 bases between. DNA for the CDR3: TGTGCCAGCAGTTACTCCATGGTCAGATCAGGGAATTCACCCCTCCACTTT. Amino acid sequence: CASSYSMVRSGNSPLHF.

This clonotype was counted at least ten times. The chain uses TRBV7-2 and TRBJ2-3; the D is unclear. Trimming removed 4 bases at V and 4 bases at J, with 9 bases between. CDR3 length equals 13 residues. Per the germline V gene, CDR1 is SGHTA and CDR2 is FQGNSA. CDR3 amino acids: CASSSPPPDTQYF. CDR3 nucleotides: TGTGCCAGCAGCTCCCCCCCTCCAGATACGCAGTATTTT.

A few counts support this clonotype. The rearrangement joins TRBV14 to TRBJ2-1, with 11 bases fitting TRBD2. Germline CDR1 and CDR2: SGHDN and FVKESK. The CDR3 length is 15 residues. With V trimmed by 3 bases and J by 12 bases, 10 bases remained unmatched. CDR3 DNA: TGTGCCAGCAGCCAGCTTGGTAGCGGGGGGGCGTGGCAGTTCTTC. Its protein is CASSQLGSGGAWQFF.

The sample holds many counts of this clonotype. The gene calls are TRBV4-3 and TRBJ1-2; the match to TRBD1 covers 7 bases. The germline gives CDR1 LGHNA, CDR2 YSLEER. Unmatched junction bases numbered 7, after V lost 1 base and J lost 5 bases. CDR3 length: 15 residues. CDR3: CASSQVQGGSYGYTF. CDR3 DNA: TGCGCCAGCAGCCAAGTTCAGGGGGGTTCGTATGGCTACACCTTC.

A few counts support this clonotype. The chain uses TRBV6-5 and TRBJ1-2; D ambiguous. The CDR3 extends over 14 amino acids. V dropped 6 bases and J dropped 4 bases, with 15 bases sitting between them. Germline CDR1 is MNHEY and CDR2 is SVGAGI. The CDR3 coding sequence is TGTGCCAGCAGAGACCCGACGGCTGGCTATGGCTACACCTTC. It codes for CASRDPTAGYGYTF.

This chain uses TRBV27 with TRBJ2-5, with 11 bases fitting TRBD2. This CDR3 is built from 16 residues. The V gene's germline CDR1 is MNHEY and CDR2 SMNVEV (reference sequence). Trimming at V came to 4 bases and at J to 4 bases, leaving 8 bases not matched to a gene. CDR3 in amino acids: CASSSPSGGRGETQYF. In DNA, the CDR3 is TGTGCCAGCAGTTCCCCTAGCGGGGGGAGAGGAGAGACCCAGTACTTC.

This clonotype was picked up many times. The chain employs TRBV9 and TRBJ2-1, with TRBD2 matching over 10 bases. This CDR3 is 15 amino acids long. Germline V gene data show CDR1 as SGDLS and CDR2 as YYNGEE. V shed 2 bases and J 4 bases; nucleotides not matched to a gene: 3. The CDR3 region is CASSVSGGGYNEQFF. Here the CDR3 DNA reads TGTGCCAGCAGCGTCAGCGGGGGGGGTTACAATGAGCAGTTCTTC.

The chain carries TRBV11-2 and TRBJ1-2; no reliable D call. V dropped 5 bases and J dropped 8 bases, with 15 bases sitting between them. The CDR3 has 13 residues. The germline gives CDR1 SGHAT, CDR2 FQNNGV. This CDR3 reads CASSEGRVGGYTF. CDR3 nucleotides: TGTGCCAGCAGCGAAGGGCGAGTAGGAGGCTACACCTTC. Complete variable domain (other parts from reference TRBV11-2 and TRBJ1-2): EAGVAQSPRYKIIEKRQSVAFWCNPISGHATLYWYQQILGQGPKLLIQFQNNGVVDDSQLPKDRFSAERLKGVDSTLKIQPAKLEDSAVYLCASSEGRVGGYTFGSGTRLTVV.

This clonotype was counted ten times or more. The V call is TRBV20-1, the J call TRBJ2-2; D unresolved. CDR3 length equals 11 residues. Deletions cut 4 bases from V and 7 bases from J, with 7 bases between. Per the germline V gene, CDR1 is DFQATT and CDR2 is SNEGSKA (reference sequence). In DNA form, the CDR3 reads TGCAGTGCTAAACTTCACGGGGAGCTGTTTTTT. This gives the protein CSAKLHGELFF.

This clonotype was found many times. The chain employs TRBV4-3 and TRBJ2-2; D call uncertain. Germline-derived CDR1 and CDR2 are LGHNA and YSLEER. The CDR3 totals 14 residues. With 4 bases removed from V and 4 bases from J, the gap between germline ends came to 10 bases. CDR3 DNA sequence: TGCGCCAGCAGCCCTTCGGGCTTCACCGGGGAGCTGTTTTTT. Translation: CASSPSGFTGELFF.

The chain recombines TRBV5-5 with TRBJ2-2; D is ambiguous. Trimming pared 5 bases from V and 4 bases from J, leaving 6 bases between. Per the germline V gene, CDR1 is SGHKS and CDR2 is YYEKEE (reference sequence). The CDR3 is 12 amino acids. Written as DNA, the CDR3 is TGTGCCAGCAGGGGCCTCACCGGGGAGCTGTTTTTT. Translation: CASRGLTGELFF.

The sample holds a few counts of this clonotype. This chain links TRBV5-4 with TRBJ2-1; TRBD2 matches 9 bases. CDR1 SGHNT and CDR2 YYREEE come from the germline V gene (reference sequence). J was trimmed by 6 bases and V by 5 bases; bases with no gene match: 6. The CDR3 sequence is 14 residues long. The DNA for the CDR3 is TGTGCCAGCAGGTTTAGCGGGGGTGGCAATGAGCAGTTCTTC. Its protein product is CASRFSGGGNEQFF.

This clonotype was observed a few times. The CDR3 nucleotides read TGTGCCAGCAGCCAAACAGGGGGCGTCACTGAAGCTTTCTTT. Residues: CASSQTGGVTEAFF. This chain connects TRBV7-9 to TRBJ1-1; 9 bases are a match to TRBD1. Germline V lookup: CDR1 SEHNR, CDR2 FQNEAQ (reference sequence). CDR3 length equals 14 residues. With V trimmed by 5 bases and J by 4 bases, 5 bases remained unmatched.

V gene TRBV6-2 or TRBV6-3 combines with J gene TRBJ1-5; D is possibly TRBD1 (5 bases). Germline V CDR1 and CDR2: MNHEY, SVGEGT. Trimming took off 5 bases at V and 4 bases at J, with 15 bases between the two ends. This CDR3 region has 15 residues. This CDR3 reads CASSPRGRQNQPQHF. The CDR3 coding sequence is TGTGCCAGCAGTCCCCGGGGCAGGCAAAATCAGCCCCAGCATTTT.

This clonotype was seen ten or more times. The chain recombines TRBV27 with TRBJ2-1, with 13 bases matching TRBD2. Looked up from germline, CDR1 is MNHEY and CDR2 is SMNVEV (reference sequence). Trimming cost V 2 bases and J 0 bases; bases outside gene matches: 7. CDR3 length: 19 residues. The CDR3 reads CASSLPSRTSGGSYNEQFF. CDR3 nucleotide sequence: TGTGCCAGCAGTTTACCCTCGCGGACTAGCGGGGGCTCCTACAATGAGCAGTTCTTC.

This clonotype was detected a few times. This chain connects TRBV11-2 to TRBJ1-2, with 10 bases lining up with TRBD1. The length of the CDR3 is 12 residues. V lost 3 bases, J lost 11 bases, and 3 bases stayed unmatched. Germline lookup yields CDR1 SGHAT and CDR2 FQNNGV. This CDR3 is CASSLDRGGYTF. The CDR3 DNA reads as TGTGCCAGCAGCTTGGACAGGGGGGGGTACACCTTC.

V usage is TRBV5-1 and J usage is TRBJ2-2; 9 bases fit TRBD2. In germline, CDR1 is SGHRS, CDR2 YFSETQ. The CDR3 is 18 amino acids. Trimming took 4 bases from V and 3 from J; bases not matched to a gene: 13. CDR3 amino acids: CASSAVLGAGGHTGELFF. The CDR3 region has the DNA TGCGCCAGCAGCGCCGTTTTGGGAGCGGGGGGACACACCGGGGAGCTGTTTTTT.

Regarding this clonotype: Just one base apart from a much larger clone, this may be a read error. The V call is TRBV2, the J call TRBJ2-2; possibly TRBD2 for D (5 bases). This CDR3 is 16 amino acids long. CDR1 is SNHLY, CDR2 FYNNEI, per germline. Trimming pared 3 bases from V and 2 bases from J, leaving 13 bases between. The CDR3 region has the DNA TGTGCCAGCAGTGACCAGAGGGCCATCAACACCGGGGAGCTGTTTTTT. It is translated as CASSDQRAINTGELFF.

Concerning this clonotype itself: A single base separates this from a much larger clone, so it may be a read error. The chain links TRBV20-1 to TRBJ1-1; the match to TRBD1 covers 8 bases. Germline V gives CDR1 DFQATT, CDR2 SNEGSKA (reference sequence). This CDR3 spans 14 amino acids. The ends lost 3 bases at V and 5 bases at J; junction bases unmatched: 8. The CDR3 nucleotides read TGCAGTGCTAGCCTGGACAGGGTTCGGACTGAAGCTTTCTTT. Its translation: CSASLDRVRTEAFF.

At least ten counts were recorded for this clonotype. J is TRBJ2-7 and V is TRBV9; D is perhaps TRBD1 (5 bases). The CDR3 spans 15 residues. The V gene's germline CDR1 is SGDLS and CDR2 YYNGEE. The V gene lost 0 bases and the J gene lost 2 bases, with 12 bases spanning the gap. CDR3 nucleotide sequence: TGTGCCAGCAGCGTAGGGGGCTCTGAGGCCTACGAGCAGTACTTC. Translated, it gives CASSVGGSEAYEQYF.

The V call is TRBV5-4, the J call TRBJ2-1, with 12 bases matching TRBD2. Germline values: CDR1 SGHNT, CDR2 YYREEE (reference sequence). Unmatched junction bases numbered 5, after V lost 2 bases and J lost 8 bases. This CDR3 is built from 15 residues. The CDR3 DNA reads TGTGCCAGCAGCTTATGGACTAGCGGGGCGGATGAGCAGTTCTTC. It yields the protein CASSLWTSGADEQFF.

This clonotype was recorded many times. This chain connects TRBV6-6 to TRBJ2-3, with D unclear. Trimming cost V 2 bases and J 6 bases, with 9 bases left between them. The CDR3 contains 13 residues. CDR1 is MNHNY and CDR2 is SVGAGI in the germline V gene (reference sequence). The DNA of the CDR3 is TGTGCCAGCAGTTACGGGGTTGGTGATACGCAGTATTTT. Translation: CASSYGVGDTQYF.

V usage is TRBV5-1 and J usage is TRBJ1-1; D unresolved. V shed 0 bases and J shed 4 bases, with 10 bases lying between them. This CDR3 region has 14 residues. CDR1 and CDR2 from the germline V gene are SGHRS and YFSETQ. The CDR3 protein is CASSLGEGPTEAFF. The CDR3 DNA reads as TGCGCCAGCAGCTTGGGGGAGGGTCCCACTGAAGCTTTCTTT.

This clonotype was observed at least ten times. The CDR3 protein is CASSADRPSTDTQYF. In DNA form, the CDR3 reads TGTGCCAGCAGCGCGGACAGGCCGAGCACAGATACGCAGTATTTT. The chain combines TRBV9 with TRBJ2-3; 7 positions agree with TRBD1. The CDR3 covers 15 residues. Germline-derived CDR1 and CDR2 are SGDLS and YYNGEE. V lost 3 bases and J lost 0; bases outside the gene matches: 4.

This clonotype was counted ten times or more. The gene calls are TRBV6-2 or TRBV6-3 and TRBJ2-5; perhaps TRBD2 as D (7 bases). The CDR3 consists of 17 residues. V was trimmed by 4 bases and J by 2 bases, leaving 20 bases between them. Germline V lookup: CDR1 MNHEY, CDR2 SVGEGT. CDR3 sequence: CASSWAEGGFEQETQYF. CDR3 DNA sequence: TGTGCCAGCAGTTGGGCCGAGGGGGGGTTCGAACAAGAGACCCAGTACTTC.

This CDR3 reads CASSQGWSGGALDEQFF. The CDR3, as DNA: TGTGCCAGCAGCCAAGGGTGGAGCGGGGGGGCCCTCGATGAGCAGTTCTTC. V usage is TRBV14 and J usage is TRBJ2-1; 10 nucleotides agree with TRBD2. Germline CDR1 is SGHDN and CDR2 is FVKESK. The CDR3 covers 17 residues. After removal of 1 base from V and 8 bases from J, the junction contained 11 bases not matched to a gene.

This clonotype was detected a few times. The CDR3 loop reads CASSTGTGFLWPQHF. The CDR3 DNA reads as TGTGCCAGCAGCACCGGGACAGGGTTCTTATGGCCCCAGCATTTT. J is TRBJ1-5 and V is TRBV5-8, with 9 bases lining up with TRBD1. From germline, CDR1 is SGHTS and CDR2 YDEGEE. CDR3 length equals 15 residues. The junction had 11 bases not matched to a gene; V was cut back by 4 bases and J by 9 bases.

This clonotype was recorded at least ten times. The chain combines TRBV7-2 with TRBJ2-1; 9 bases map to TRBD1. Per germline, CDR1 SGHTA and CDR2 FQGNSA. The CDR3 extends over 16 amino acids. Trimming took 5 bases from V and 8 from J; bases not matched to a gene: 13. The CDR3 bases are TGTGCCAGCAGCATTAGTCCCGGGACAGGGAGGGATGAGCAGTTCTTC. It is translated as CASSISPGTGRDEQFF.